Below, 11 T cell receptor beta chains from the same sample are listed, as sequenced in a study of blood T cells in healthy people across ages. Through a sample-barcoded 5' primer and a J-beta primer mix, a second PCR was run for roughly 6 to 12 cycles. Each CDR3 protein is one row after TCRdb ran MiXCR on the 5' RACE reads. The table includes about 1 million distinct CDR3 sequences, 45% detected once. The specimen was blood. The receptors were sampled from a woman aged 55-69 years in good health.

The chain joins TRBV7-6 to TRBJ2-5, with 7 positions matching TRBD1. The J call may not be correct, given that the DNA end is closer to TRBJ2-7. Germline V CDR1 and CDR2: SGHVS, FNYEAQ. This CDR3 is built from 14 residues. In DNA form, the CDR3 reads TGTGCCAGCAGCCAACAAGGGGACAGCTACGAGCAGTACTTC. Translating gives CASSQQGDSYEQYF.

This clonotype was observed a single time. The chain combines TRBV25-1 with TRBJ2-3; D is possibly TRBD1 or TRBD2 (5 bases each). In germline, CDR1 is MGHDK, CDR2 SYGVNS. V lost 10 bases, J lost 2 bases, and 16 bases lay in between. The CDR3 has 14 residues. This CDR3 is CATTQGPTTDTQYF. In DNA form, the CDR3 reads TGTGCCACCACTCAGGGACCTACCACAGATACGCAGTATTTT.

The J gene is TRBJ1-5, the V gene TRBV5-6; D uncertain. V was cut by 1 base and J by 0 bases, with 5 bases left in between. Germline CDR1 and CDR2: SGHDT and YYEEEE. The CDR3 is made up of 14 amino acids. CDR3 in DNA: TGTGCCAGCAGCTTGTTTTTTAGCAATCAGCCCCAGCATTTT. This encodes CASSLFFSNQPQHF.

Only a few counts were recorded for this clonotype. The chain couples TRBV5-1 to TRBJ2-4; TRBD2 matches at 10 bases. The J segment lost 13 bases and the V segment lost 0 bases, leaving 10 bases of the junction unmatched. CDR1 SGHRS and CDR2 YFSETQ come from the germline V gene. The CDR3 runs to 15 residues. The CDR3 reads CASSLVTSGTGEQYF. CDR3 nucleotide sequence: TGCGCCAGCAGCTTGGTAACTAGCGGGACGGGGGAGCAGTACTTC.

The chain joins TRBV6-2 or TRBV6-3 to TRBJ2-4; the D gene is possibly TRBD2 (6 bases). The J call is uncertain, as TRBJ2-7 better fits the DNA end. Per germline, CDR1 MNHEY and CDR2 SVGEGT. This CDR3 contains 14 residues. CDR3 nucleotides: TGTGCCAGCAACCCAGGTGGGGGGACCTACGAGCAGTACTTC. It yields the protein CASNPGGGTYEQYF.

The sample holds many counts of this clonotype. The chain is built from TRBV7-2 and TRBJ2-1, with D perhaps matching TRBD1 (6 bases). Germline lookup yields CDR1 SGHTA and CDR2 FQGNSA. This CDR3 is built from 15 residues. Trimming left V 2 bases short and J 1 base short, with 9 bases between. The CDR3 DNA reads as TGTGCCAGCAGCTTATTTCAGGGGTCCTACAATGAGCAGTTCTTC. Protein sequence: CASSLFQGSYNEQFF.

This chain links TRBV29-1 with TRBJ2-4, with D tentatively TRBD1 (5 bases). V shed 4 bases and J shed 0 bases, with 16 bases lying between them. Germline V gene data show CDR1 as SQVTM and CDR2 as ANQGSEA. CDR3 length: 16 residues. The CDR3 DNA sequence: TGCAGCGTTGTACCCCAGCAGGGTGTAGCCAAAAACATTCAGTACTTC. Protein: CSVVPQQGVAKNIQYF.

This clonotype was seen only a few times. The J gene is TRBJ2-5, the V gene TRBV5-1; D is unclear. V was pared by 4 bases and J by 1 base, with 8 bases between. The length of the CDR3 is 13 residues. The germline gives CDR1 SGHRS, CDR2 YFSETQ. The DNA of the CDR3 is TGCGCCAGCAGCGCGGCCCCCCAAGAGACCCAGTACTTC. Translating it yields CASSAAPQETQYF.

This clonotype was seen a handful of times. The V gene is TRBV27, the J gene TRBJ2-1, with a possible D match to TRBD1 (6 bases). Germline V CDR1 and CDR2: MNHEY, SMNVEV (reference sequence). V was clipped by 6 bases and J by 8 bases, with 17 bases between them. This CDR3 region has 14 residues. This CDR3 reads CASRRRREGDEQFF. CDR3 coding DNA: TGTGCCAGCAGACGACGCCGAGAGGGGGATGAGCAGTTCTTC.

A note on this clonotype: Possible read error: a much larger clone is one base away. For the CDR3, the DNA is TGTGCCAGCAGCCAAGAAGTACTAGCGAACACCTACGAGCAGTACTTC. Its translation is CASSQEVLANTYEQYF. The rearrangement links TRBV3-1 to TRBJ2-4; the match to TRBD2 covers 7 bases. The DNA matches TRBJ2-7 better at its end, which makes the J call doubtful. There are 16 residues in the CDR3. Germline V gives CDR1 LGHDT, CDR2 YNNKEL (reference sequence).

This clonotype was recorded a few times. This chain uses TRBV28 with TRBJ1-2; D remains unclear. V dropped 10 bases and J dropped 2 bases, with 20 bases sitting between them. CDR1 is MDHEN, CDR2 SYDVKM, per germline. The CDR3 totals 15 residues. The CDR3 coding sequence is TGTGCCAACCAGGCCGGGCCGACGGGCAACTATGGCTACACCTTC. Protein product: CANQAGPTGNYGYTF.